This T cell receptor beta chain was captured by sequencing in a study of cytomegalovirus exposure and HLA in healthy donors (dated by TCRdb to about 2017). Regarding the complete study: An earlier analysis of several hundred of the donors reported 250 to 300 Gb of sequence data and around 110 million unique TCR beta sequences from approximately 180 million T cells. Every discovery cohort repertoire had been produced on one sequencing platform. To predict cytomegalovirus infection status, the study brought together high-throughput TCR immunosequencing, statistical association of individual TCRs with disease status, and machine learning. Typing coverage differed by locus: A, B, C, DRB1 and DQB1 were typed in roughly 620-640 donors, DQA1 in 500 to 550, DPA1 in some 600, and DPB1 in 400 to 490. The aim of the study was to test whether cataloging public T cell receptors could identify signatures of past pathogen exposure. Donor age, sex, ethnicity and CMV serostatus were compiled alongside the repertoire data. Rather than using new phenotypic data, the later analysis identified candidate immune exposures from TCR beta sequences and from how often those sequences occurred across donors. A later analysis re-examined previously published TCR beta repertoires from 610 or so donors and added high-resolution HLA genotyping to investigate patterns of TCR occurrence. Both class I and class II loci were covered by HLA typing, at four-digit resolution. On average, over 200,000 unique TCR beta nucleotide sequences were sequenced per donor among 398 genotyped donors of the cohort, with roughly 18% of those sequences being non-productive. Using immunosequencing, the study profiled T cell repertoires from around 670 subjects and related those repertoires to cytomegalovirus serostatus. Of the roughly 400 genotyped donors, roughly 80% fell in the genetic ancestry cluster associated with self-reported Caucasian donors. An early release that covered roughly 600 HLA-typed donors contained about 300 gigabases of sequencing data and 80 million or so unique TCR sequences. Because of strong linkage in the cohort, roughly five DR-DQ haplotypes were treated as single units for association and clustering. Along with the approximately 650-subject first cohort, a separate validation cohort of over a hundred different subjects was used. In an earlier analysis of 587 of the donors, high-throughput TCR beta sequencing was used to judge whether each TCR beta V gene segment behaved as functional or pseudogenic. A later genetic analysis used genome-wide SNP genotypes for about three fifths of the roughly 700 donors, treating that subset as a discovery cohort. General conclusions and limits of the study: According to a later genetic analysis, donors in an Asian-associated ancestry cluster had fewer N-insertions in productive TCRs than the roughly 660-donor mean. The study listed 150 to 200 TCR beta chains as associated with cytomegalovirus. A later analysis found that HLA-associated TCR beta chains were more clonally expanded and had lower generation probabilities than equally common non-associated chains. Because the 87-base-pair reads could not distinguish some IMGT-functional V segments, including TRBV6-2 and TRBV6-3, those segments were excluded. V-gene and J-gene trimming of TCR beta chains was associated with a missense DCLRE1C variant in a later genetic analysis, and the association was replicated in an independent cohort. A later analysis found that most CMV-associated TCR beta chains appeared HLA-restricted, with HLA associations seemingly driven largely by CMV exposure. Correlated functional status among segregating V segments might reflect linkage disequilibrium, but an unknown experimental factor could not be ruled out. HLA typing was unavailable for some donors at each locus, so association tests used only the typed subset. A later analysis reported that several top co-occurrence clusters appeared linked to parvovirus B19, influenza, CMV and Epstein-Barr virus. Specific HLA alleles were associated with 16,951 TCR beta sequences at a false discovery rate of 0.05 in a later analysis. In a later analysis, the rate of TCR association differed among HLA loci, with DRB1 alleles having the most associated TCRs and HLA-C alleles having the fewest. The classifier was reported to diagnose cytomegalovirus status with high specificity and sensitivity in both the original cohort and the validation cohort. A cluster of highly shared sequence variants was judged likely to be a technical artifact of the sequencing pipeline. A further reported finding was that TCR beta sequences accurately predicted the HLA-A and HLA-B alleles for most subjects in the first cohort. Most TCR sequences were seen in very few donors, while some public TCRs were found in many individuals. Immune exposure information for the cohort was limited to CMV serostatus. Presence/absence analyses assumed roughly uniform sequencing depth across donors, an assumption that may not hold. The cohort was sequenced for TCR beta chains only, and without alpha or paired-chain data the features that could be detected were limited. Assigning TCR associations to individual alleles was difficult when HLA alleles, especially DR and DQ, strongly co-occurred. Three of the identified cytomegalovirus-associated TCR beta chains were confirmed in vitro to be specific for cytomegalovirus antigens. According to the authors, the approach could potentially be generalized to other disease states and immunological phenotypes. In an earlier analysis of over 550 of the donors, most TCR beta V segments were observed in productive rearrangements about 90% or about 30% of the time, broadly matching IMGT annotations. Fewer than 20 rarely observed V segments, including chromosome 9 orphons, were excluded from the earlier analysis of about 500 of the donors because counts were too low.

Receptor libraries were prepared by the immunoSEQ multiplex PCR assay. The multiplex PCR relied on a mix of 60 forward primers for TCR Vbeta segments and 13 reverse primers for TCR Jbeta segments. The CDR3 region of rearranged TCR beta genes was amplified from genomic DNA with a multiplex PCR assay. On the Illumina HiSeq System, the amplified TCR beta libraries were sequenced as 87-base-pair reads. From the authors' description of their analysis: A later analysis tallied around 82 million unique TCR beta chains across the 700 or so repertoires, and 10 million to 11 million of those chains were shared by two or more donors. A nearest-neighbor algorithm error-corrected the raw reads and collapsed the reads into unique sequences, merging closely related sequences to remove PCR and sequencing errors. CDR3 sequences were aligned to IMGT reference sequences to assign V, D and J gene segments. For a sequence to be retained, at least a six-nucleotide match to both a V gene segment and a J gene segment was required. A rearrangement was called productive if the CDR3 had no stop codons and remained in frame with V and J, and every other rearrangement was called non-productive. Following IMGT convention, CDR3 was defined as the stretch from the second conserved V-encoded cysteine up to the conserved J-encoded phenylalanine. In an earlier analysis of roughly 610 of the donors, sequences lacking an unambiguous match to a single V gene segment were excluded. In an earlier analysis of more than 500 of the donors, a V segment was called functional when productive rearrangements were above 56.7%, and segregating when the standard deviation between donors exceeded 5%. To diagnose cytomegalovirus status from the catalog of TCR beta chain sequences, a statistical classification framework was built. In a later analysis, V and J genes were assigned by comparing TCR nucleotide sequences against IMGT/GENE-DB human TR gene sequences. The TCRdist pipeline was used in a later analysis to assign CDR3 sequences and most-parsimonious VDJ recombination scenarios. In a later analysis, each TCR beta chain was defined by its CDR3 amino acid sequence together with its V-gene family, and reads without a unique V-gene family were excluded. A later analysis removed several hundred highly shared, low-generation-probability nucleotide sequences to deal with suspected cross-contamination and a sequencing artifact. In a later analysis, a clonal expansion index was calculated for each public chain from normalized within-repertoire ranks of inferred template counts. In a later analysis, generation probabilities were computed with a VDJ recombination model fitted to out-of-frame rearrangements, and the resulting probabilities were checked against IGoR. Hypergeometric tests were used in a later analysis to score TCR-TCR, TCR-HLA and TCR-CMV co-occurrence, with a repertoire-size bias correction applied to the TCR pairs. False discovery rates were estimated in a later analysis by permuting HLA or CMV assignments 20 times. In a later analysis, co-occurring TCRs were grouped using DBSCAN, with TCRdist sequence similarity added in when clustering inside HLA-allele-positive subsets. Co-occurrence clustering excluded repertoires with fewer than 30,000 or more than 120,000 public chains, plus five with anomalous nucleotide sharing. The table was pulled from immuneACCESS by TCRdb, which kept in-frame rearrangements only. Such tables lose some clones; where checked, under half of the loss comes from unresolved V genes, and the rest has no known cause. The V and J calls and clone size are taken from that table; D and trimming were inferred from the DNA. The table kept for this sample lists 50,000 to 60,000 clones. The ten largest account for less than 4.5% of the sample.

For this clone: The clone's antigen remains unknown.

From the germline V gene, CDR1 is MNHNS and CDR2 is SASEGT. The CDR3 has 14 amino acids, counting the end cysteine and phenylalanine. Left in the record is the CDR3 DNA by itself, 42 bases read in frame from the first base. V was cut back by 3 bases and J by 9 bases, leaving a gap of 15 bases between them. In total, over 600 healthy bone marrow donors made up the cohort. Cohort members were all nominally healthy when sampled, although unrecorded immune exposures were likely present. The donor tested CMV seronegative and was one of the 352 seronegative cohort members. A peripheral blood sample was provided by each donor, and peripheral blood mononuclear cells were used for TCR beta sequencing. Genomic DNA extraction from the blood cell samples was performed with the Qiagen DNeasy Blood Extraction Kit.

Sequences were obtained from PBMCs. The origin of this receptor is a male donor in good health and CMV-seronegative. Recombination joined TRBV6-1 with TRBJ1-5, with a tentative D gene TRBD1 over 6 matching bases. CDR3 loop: CASSDRDTGLPQHF. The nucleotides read TGTGCCAGCAGTGACCGGGACACCGGTCTGCCCCAGCATTTT.